A selection of T cell receptor beta chains follows, all from one sample in a study of blood T cells in healthy people across ages. TCRdb passed the 5' RACE reads through MiXCR, listing each CDR3 protein once. This table holds about 780,000 distinct CDR3 sequences, about half found once. Sequenced sample: blood. The receptors derive from an older man in good health. CDR3s include the opening cysteine and the closing phenylalanine or tryptophan. The D gene is left open where the match is weak. Not all rows give a size; the values are once, few, many and, for expanded clones, a class.

clone size	V gene	D gene	J gene	CDR3 DNA	CDR3 protein
-	TRBV24-1	TRBD2	TRBJ2-1	TGTGCCACCAGTGACTCACTAGCGGGGAATTACAATGAGCAGTTCTTC	CATSDSLAGNYNEQFF
few	TRBV3-1	TRBD2	TRBJ2-7	TGTGCCAGCAGAAATACCGGGACTAGCGGGAGGAATCGCTACGAGCAGTACTTC	CASRNTGTSGRNRYEQYF
-	TRBV5-1	TRBD2	TRBJ2-5	TGCGCCAGCAGCTTGGTACCGGGAGGGGGACAAGAGACCCAGTACTTC	CASSLVPGGGQETQYF
-	TRBV5-1	-	TRBJ2-5	TGCGCCAGCAGCAAGGGGAATAACCAAGAGACCCAGTACTTC	CASSKGNNQETQYF
-	TRBV6-5	-	TRBJ2-7	TGTGCCAGCAGGACCCACGCGGGACGGGTCTCCTACGAGCAGTACTTC	CASRTHAGRVSYEQYF
many	TRBV29-1	-	TRBJ2-5	TGCAGCGTCTCTAACAGGGCGGGAGAGACCCAGTACTTC	CSVSNRAGETQYF
-	TRBV20-1	TRBD1	TRBJ2-7	TGCAGTGCTAGAGGGGTGACAGGGCGTTCCGAGCAGTACTTC	CSARGVTGRSEQYF
-	TRBV29-1	TRBD2	TRBJ2-3	TGCAGCGTTCCGACTAGCGGGAGTCCCACAGATACGCAGTATTTT	CSVPTSGSPTDTQYF
-	TRBV11-2	TRBD2	TRBJ2-3	TGTGCCAGCAGCGACCCTAGCGGGAGGGCGGGTACGCAGTATTTT	CASSDPSGRAGTQYF
-	TRBV2	TRBD1	TRBJ2-7	TGTGCCAACCTACCGGACAGGGTTGGCTACGAGCAGTACTTC	CANLPDRVGYEQYF
-	TRBV10-3	-	TRBJ2-1	TGTGCCATCAGTTCAGAAGGGGAGACCCAGTTCTTC	CAISSEGETQFF
-	TRBV11-2	TRBD2	TRBJ2-5	TGTGCCAGCAACGAACCGGGACTAGCGGGAGACAATGAGCAGTACTTC	CASNEPGLAGDNEQYF
-	TRBV12-3/TRBV12-4	-	TRBJ2-7	TGTGCCAGCAGGAGGGGAAATCTGCAGTTTGACGAGCAGTACTTC	CASRRGNLQFDEQYF
-	TRBV20-1	-	TRBJ2-7	TGCAGTGCTAGAGATCCCGGGGAGTCCCACGAGCAGTACTTC	CSARDPGESHEQYF
-	TRBV12-3/TRBV12-4	TRBD2	TRBJ2-1	TGTGCCAGCACCCACCCTGCGACTAGCGGGAGGGCCCCTGAGCAGTTCTTC	CASTHPATSGRAPEQFF
many	TRBV7-2	-	TRBJ2-5	TGTGCCAGCAGCTTAGCGACAGGAGGAAAGACCCAGTACTTC	CASSLATGGKTQYF
-	TRBV7-2	-	TRBJ1-5	TGTGCCAGCAGCTTTAGCCCTCGGGATCGGGCCCAGCATTTT	CASSFSPRDRAQHF
few	TRBV5-1	TRBD1	TRBJ1-2	TGCGCCAGCAGCTTGGAAGGGACAGGGGGCTATGGCTACACCTTC	CASSLEGTGGYGYTF
-	TRBV7-2	-	TRBJ2-1	TGTGCCAGCAGCCCAAGAGGCCTAGCGTACACTGAGCAGTTCTTC	CASSPRGLAYTEQFF
-	TRBV14	TRBD2	TRBJ2-1	TGTGCCAGCAGCCAAGTAGCGGGAGTAATCGGTGAGCAGTTCTTC	CASSQVAGVIGEQFF
-	TRBV29-1	-	TRBJ2-2	TGCAGCGTTGGCGACAGTAGGACCGGGGAGCTGTTTTTT	CSVGDSRTGELFF
-	TRBV5-1	TRBD1	TRBJ2-1	TGCGCCAGCAGCACCTCTCCGACAGGGAGTAACTACAATGAGCAGTTCTTC	CASSTSPTGSNYNEQFF
-	TRBV15	TRBD2	TRBJ2-7	TGTGCCACCGGACTAGCGGTAAACTACGAGCAGTACTTC	CATGLAVNYEQYF
-	TRBV7-2	TRBD2	TRBJ2-5	TGTGCCAGCATACCGACTAGCGGGAGGGCAAATGAGCAGTACTTC	CASIPTSGRANEQYF
-	TRBV7-9	TRBD2	TRBJ2-7	TGTGCCAGCAGCTTCGGGACTAGCGGAACCCCTTACGAGCAGTACTTC	CASSFGTSGTPYEQYF
-	TRBV7-8	-	TRBJ2-5	TGTGCCAGCAGCCCCCCGAGGTATAGGGAGACCCAGTACTTC	CASSPPRYRETQYF
-	TRBV29-1	-	TRBJ2-1	TGCAGCTGCCGGGACCGCGTTTATAGTGAGCAGTTCTTC	CSCRDRVYSEQFF
few	TRBV18	-	TRBJ2-7	TGTGCCAGCTCACCGGGCAGGGACTCCTACGAGCAGTACTTC	CASSPGRDSYEQYF
-	TRBV11-3	TRBD2	TRBJ2-5	TGTGCCAGCAGCCCGAGGACTAGCGGGGGGGGAGAGACCCAGTACTTC	CASSPRTSGGGETQYF
-	TRBV10-3	-	TRBJ1-2	TGTGCCATCAGTGGAGGGTGGGATAACTATGGCTACACCTTC	CAISGGWDNYGYTF
-	TRBV20-1	-	TRBJ2-1	TGCAGTGCTAAGGGGGGAGGTCGACCCTACAATGAGCAGTTCTTC	CSAKGGGRPYNEQFF
-	TRBV20-1	TRBD2	TRBJ2-1	TGCAGTGCTAGAAAAGGACTAGCGGCAGTATGGGAGCAGTTCTTC	CSARKGLAAVWEQFF
-	TRBV4-2	-	TRBJ2-7	TGTGCCAGCAGCCAAGTCCAGGACTCCACCGACGAGCAGTACTTC	CASSQVQDSTDEQYF
few	TRBV20-1	TRBD2	TRBJ2-5	TGCAGTGCTAGAGAAGGCGGGAGTGAGACCCAGTACTTC	CSAREGGSETQYF
-	TRBV5-1	TRBD1	TRBJ2-2	TGCGCCAGCAGCTTATCCGGGACAGGGTACACCGGGGAGCTGTTTTTT	CASSLSGTGYTGELFF
-	TRBV20-1	-	TRBJ2-2	TGCAGTGCTAGGGCCAACAGGGGGAGGGACACCGGGGAGCTGTTTTTT	CSARANRGRDTGELFF
-	TRBV20-1	-	TRBJ1-4	TGCAGTGCTAGTTTCAGACAGGTGGCAACTAATGAAAAACTGTTTTTT	CSASFRQVATNEKLFF
-	TRBV30	TRBD1	TRBJ1-3	TGTGCCTGGAGTTCGAACAGGGGCTCTGGAAACACCATATATTTT	CAWSSNRGSGNTIYF
-	TRBV11-2	TRBD2	TRBJ2-1	TGTGCCAGCAGCTTATTAGGGACTAGCGGGAACCCTTATTACAATGAGCAGTTCTTC	CASSLLGTSGNPYYNEQFF
few	TRBV20-1	TRBD1	TRBJ2-1	TGCAGTGCTAGAGGGGACAGGGCCTACAATGAGCAGTTCTTC	CSARGDRAYNEQFF
-	TRBV7-2	-	TRBJ2-1	TGTGCCAGCAGCGCATACAGAGGATATGAGCAGTTCTTC	CASSAYRGYEQFF
-	TRBV7-7	TRBD2	TRBJ2-7	TGTGCCAGCAGCCAGGGACTAGCGGATGAGCAGTACTTC	CASSQGLADEQYF
many	TRBV7-3	-	TRBJ2-1	TGTGCCAGCAGCTTAACGAAAGGGTCCAGGCAGTTCTTC	CASSLTKGSRQFF
few	TRBV12-3/TRBV12-4	-	TRBJ2-7	TGTGCCAGCAGTTTAGTTGGGTCCACCCCTTACTACGAGCAGTACTTC	CASSLVGSTPYYEQYF
-	TRBV28	-	TRBJ2-3	TGTGCCAGCAGTGTACCCGGGGGCCTAAATACGCAGTATTTT	CASSVPGGLNTQYF
-	TRBV20-1	-	TRBJ1-2	TGCAGTGCTAGAGATATCCGGGACCCGTCCTATGGCTACACCTTC	CSARDIRDPSYGYTF
-	TRBV2	TRBD1	TRBJ2-2	TGTGCCAGCAGAGCCCCCACAGGGGTTGCGGGGGAGCTGTTTTTT	CASRAPTGVAGELFF
few	TRBV6-5	-	TRBJ1-2	TGTGCCAGCAGTTACGGCGTCTCCTATGGCTACACCTTC	CASSYGVSYGYTF
once	TRBV4-2	-	TRBJ2-5	TGTGCCAGCAGCCAAGGTGCGACAGATGAGACCCAGTACTTC	CASSQGATDETQYF